One and the same sample provided the 12 T cell receptor beta chains below, sequenced in a study of human T cells and chemical hapten exposure. TCRdb reprocessed the RACE reads with MiXCR, giving one entry per CDR3 protein. This sample has more than 150,000 distinct CDR3 sequences; roughly 14% occur once, and the top ten carry 1.5% to 2%. The time point: patch test 1, 2 weeks after DPC sensitization. Treatment noted: therapeutic diphenylcyclopropenone sensitization with weekly scalp DPC. This sample comprised whole blood, obtained in connection with sensitization to the hapten diphenylcyclopropenone (DPC). These TCRs come from a woman between 25 and 40 years old with alopecia areata. Some clones in this sample may be carry-over from other donors' samples.

The gene calls are TRBV5-1 and TRBJ2-7; 12 nucleotides align to TRBD2. Germline lookup yields CDR1 SGHRS and CDR2 YFSETQ. This CDR3 contains 16 residues. The V segment lost 0 bases and the J segment 2 bases; nucleotides outside the gene matches: 3. CDR3 bases: TGCGCCAGCAGCTTGGGGTCTAGCGGGAGGGCCTACGAGCAGTACTTC. Its translation is CASSLGSSGRAYEQYF.

This clonotype was observed a handful of times. V is TRBV9 and J is TRBJ2-2; 7 bases match TRBD1. Losses at the gene ends were 0 bases for V and 0 bases for J; bases not matched to a gene: 5. CDR1 is SGDLS and CDR2 is YYNGEE in the germline V gene. The CDR3 has 17 residues. The CDR3 loop is CASSVGDRATNTGELFF. As DNA, the CDR3 is TGTGCCAGCAGCGTAGGAGACAGGGCGACGAACACCGGGGAGCTGTTTTTT.

The chain combines TRBV5-1 with TRBJ2-1; a possible D gene is TRBD2 (6 bases). Trimming left V 4 bases short and J 1 base short, with 15 bases between. The germline V gene has CDR1 SGHRS and CDR2 YFSETQ. This CDR3 comprises 16 residues. CDR3 sequence: CASSPGLARSYNEQFF. The CDR3 nucleotides are TGCGCCAGCAGCCCCGGGCTAGCGCGGTCCTACAATGAGCAGTTCTTC.

The genes are TRBV18 and TRBJ2-6, with 10 bases that match TRBD2. Germline values: CDR1 KGHSH, CDR2 LQKENI. V lost 6 bases to trimming and J lost 0 bases; unmatched junction nucleotides: 5. The CDR3 consists of 17 residues. CDR3 coding DNA: TGTGCCAGCTCGCCGACTAGCGGGTACTCTGGGGCCAACGTCCTGACTTTC. It translates to CASSPTSGYSGANVLTF.

V usage is TRBV29-1 and J usage is TRBJ2-2; D is possibly TRBD1 or TRBD2 (5 bases each). The CDR3 loop spans 12 amino acids. Trimming left V 5 bases short and J 4 bases short, with 8 bases between. Germline loops: CDR1 SQVTM, CDR2 ANQGSEA. This CDR3 is CSVKGSTGELFF. The CDR3 coding sequence is TGCAGCGTTAAGGGGAGCACCGGGGAGCTGTTTTTT.

This clonotype was seen more than once but under ten times. This sequence joins TRBV12-3 or TRBV12-4 and TRBJ2-2; 12 bases align to TRBD2. V was pared by 8 bases and J by 3 bases, with 10 bases of the junction left unmatched. CDR3 length equals 17 residues. CDR3 nucleotides: TGTGCCAGCTCGCTAGCGGGGGGGCATCGGGACACCGGGGAGCTGTTTTTT. It specifies CASSLAGGHRDTGELFF.

This clonotype was found many times. The chain combines TRBV6-4 with TRBJ2-2; D gene ambiguous. V lost 5 bases, J lost 1 base, and 17 bases lay in between. Germline V gives CDR1 MRHNA, CDR2 SNTAGT. This CDR3 has 17 amino acids. The CDR3 DNA reads as TGTGCCAGCAGTCTTCCGGTGGCCGAACTGAACACCGGGGAGCTGTTTTTT. Translation gives CASSLPVAELNTGELFF.

This chain joins TRBV29-1 and TRBJ2-3; 7 nucleotides agree with TRBD2. CDR1 SQVTM and CDR2 ANQGSEA come from the germline V gene. This CDR3 spans 12 amino acids. Germline trimming cut 5 bases from V and 6 bases from J; bases unmatched to any gene: 5. CDR3 coding DNA: TGCAGCGTTCTAGGGCGGGGGGATACGCAGTATTTT. Encoded protein: CSVLGRGDTQYF.

V and J are TRBV30 and TRBJ2-5; 8 bases are shared with TRBD1. CDR3 length: 16 amino acids. With 1 base clipped from V and 3 bases from J, the junction kept 10 bases outside the gene matches. Germline CDR1 is GTSNPN and CDR2 is SVGIG (reference sequence). The CDR3 region is CAWSGGRGRNKETQYF. Here the CDR3 DNA reads TGTGCCTGGAGTGGGGGCAGGGGGCGAAATAAAGAGACCCAGTACTTC.

This clonotype was observed a handful of times. This sequence joins TRBV7-2 and TRBJ2-1, with 10 bases aligning to TRBD2. There are 14 residues in the CDR3. V was clipped by 0 bases and J by 10 bases; unmatched bases: 3. Germline CDR1 reads SGHTA; CDR2 reads FQGNSA. The DNA for the CDR3 is TGTGCCAGCAGCTTAGCTCCGGGACTAGCGGAGCAGTTCTTC. Protein sequence: CASSLAPGLAEQFF.

This clonotype was counted a few times. J is TRBJ2-1 and V is TRBV5-1, with D possibly TRBD2 on 6 matching bases. Between the trimmed V and J ends, which lost 4 bases and 6 bases, there was a span of 14 bases. Germline V CDR1 and CDR2: SGHRS, YFSETQ. The CDR3 is made up of 14 amino acids. The DNA of the CDR3 is TGCGCCAGCAGCCCCGGAGGGGCAGGCAATGAGCAGTTCTTC. This codes for CASSPGGAGNEQFF. The full variable domain, its missing parts supplied by reference TRBV5-1 and TRBJ2-1, is KAGVTQTPRYLIKTRGQQVTLSCSPISGHRSVSWYQQTPGQGLQFLFEYFSETQRNKGNFPGRFSGRQFSNSRSEMNVSTLELGDSALYLCASSPGGAGNEQFFGPGTRLTVL.

The chain links TRBV12-3 or TRBV12-4 to TRBJ1-1, with 8 bases that match TRBD1. This CDR3 region has 14 residues. The trim removed 3 bases at V and 2 bases at J, leaving 2 bases unmatched. The CDR3 DNA sequence: TGTGCCAGCAGTTTTGACAGGGGAAACACTGAAGCTTTCTTT. This encodes CASSFDRGNTEAFF.